These 26 T cell receptor beta chains came from one sample sequenced in a study of technical replicates of blood from several donors. The repertoire was sequenced with immunoSEQ multiplex PCR; TCRdb's copy has only in-frame clones and lacks some. The table includes roughly 50,000 clones, roughly 95% detected once. The sample was PBMCs. The receptors stem from a human donor in good health. Some clones in this sample may be carry-over from other donors' samples.

The rearrangement uses TRBV7-3 and TRBJ2-2; TRBD2 is a possible D gene (6 bases). The CDR3 loop spans 16 amino acids. V shed 4 bases and J shed 0 bases, with 12 bases lying between them. CDR1 is SGHTA and CDR2 is FQGTGA in the germline V gene. CDR3 protein: CASSSAGNPNTGELFF. The CDR3 coding sequence is TGTGCCAGCAGCTCCGCGGGGAACCCGAACACCGGGGAGCTGTTTTTT.

The J gene is TRBJ1-2, the V gene TRBV4-3, with 8 bases that match TRBD1. Germline CDR1 LGHNA, CDR2 YSLEER. The CDR3 contains 16 residues. The V segment lost 0 bases and the J segment 5 bases; nucleotides outside the gene matches: 8. The DNA for the CDR3 is TGCGCCAGCAGCCAAGATTTAAACAGGGGGTTGTATGGCTACACCTTC. Protein sequence: CASSQDLNRGLYGYTF.

This clone is a singleton in its sample. The chain has TRBV2 and TRBJ2-5, with D perhaps TRBD2 (5 bases). Trimming shortened V by 7 bases and J by 1 base, and 13 bases separated the two germline ends. This CDR3 contains 14 residues. Germline lookup yields CDR1 SNHLY and CDR2 FYNNEI. CDR3 bases: TGTGCCAGCATGAGGGAAGTGGTCCAAGAGACCCAGTACTTC. Translation gives CASMREVVQETQYF.

The rearrangement uses TRBV7-9 and TRBJ2-7, with D unresolved. In germline, CDR1 is SEHNR, CDR2 FQNEAQ (reference sequence). This CDR3 has 13 residues. Between the trimmed V and J ends, which lost 0 bases and 4 bases, there was a span of 7 bases. In nucleotides, the CDR3 is TGTGCCAGCAGCTTAGCCCGGTCTTACGAGCAGTACTTC. Translating it yields CASSLARSYEQYF. Full variable domain (missing parts from reference TRBV7-9 and TRBJ2-7): DTGVSQNPRHKITKRGQNVTFRCDPISEHNRLYWYRQTLGQGPEFLTYFQNEAQLEKSRLLSDRFSAERPKGSFSTLEIQRTEQGDSAMYLCASSLARSYEQYFGPGTRLTVT.

Details on this clone: In the same sample, other DNA sequences code for this CDR3. The J gene is TRBJ2-7, the V gene TRBV4-3, with a weak D call TRBD2 (6 bases). V lost 3 bases and J 1 base, leaving 10 bases between the germline ends. This CDR3 has 14 amino acids. Germline V gene lookup returns CDR1 LGHNA and CDR2 YSLEER. CDR3 DNA: TGCGCCAGCAGCCAGGGGGGTTCGTCCTACGAGCAGTACTTC. This codes for CASSQGGSSYEQYF.

The chain is built from TRBV5-1 and TRBJ2-1; 8 bases line up with TRBD2. In germline, CDR1 is SGHRS, CDR2 YFSETQ. The CDR3 is made up of 16 amino acids. The junction had 14 bases not matched to a gene; V was cut back by 4 bases and J by 8 bases. CDR3 sequence (DNA): TGCGCCAGCAGCGCGGGAGGTACTAGCAAGACCCATGAGCAGTTCTTC. Translated, it gives CASSAGGTSKTHEQFF.

This rearrangement joins TRBV4-2 to TRBJ2-7, with a tentative D call TRBD2 (5 bases). V was cut by 0 bases and J by 1 base, with 10 bases left in between. CDR3 length equals 15 residues. Germline V gene sequence: CDR1 LGHNA, CDR2 YNFKEQ. The CDR3 DNA sequence: TGTGCCAGCAGCCAAGATCTGGGGAGTTCCTACGAGCAGTACTTC. Protein: CASSQDLGSSYEQYF.

The J gene is TRBJ2-1, the V gene TRBV6-5; D is perhaps TRBD2 (5 bases). This CDR3 comprises 14 residues. The V end was cut by 6 bases, the J end by 3 bases, with 12 bases between. Germline loops: CDR1 MNHEY, CDR2 SVGAGI. The CDR3, as DNA: TGTGCCAGCAGACGGGGAGAACTCTACAATGAGCAGTTCTTC. Translation gives CASRRGELYNEQFF.

J is TRBJ1-1 and V is TRBV7-3; the D is unclear. Germline loops: CDR1 SGHTA, CDR2 FQGTGA. V was shortened by 5 bases and J by 1 base, with 8 bases between the two germline ends. The CDR3 contains 13 residues. CDR3 coding DNA: TGTGCCAGCAGCGTACGGGAGAACACTGAAGCTTTCTTT. Translated, it gives CASSVRENTEAFF.

The chain links TRBV10-3 to TRBJ2-3, with no clear D. This CDR3 has 14 amino acids. V was trimmed by 11 bases and J by 4 bases, leaving 19 bases between them. Germline CDR1 is ENHRY and CDR2 is SYGVKD. In DNA form, the CDR3 reads TGTGCCGTCCTTGAGAGTTTCGGTGCAGATACGCAGTATTTT. Its translation is CAVLESFGADTQYF.

This rearrangement joins TRBV11-1 to TRBJ1-2; D is perhaps TRBD1 (5 bases). V was pared by 1 base and J by 3 bases, with 21 bases between. The CDR3 has 18 residues. Germline V gene data show CDR1 as SGHAT and CDR2 as FQDESV (reference sequence). CDR3 bases: TGTGCCAGCAGCTTAGGTTTGGGGCGTCCGTCCCCTGACTATGGCTACACCTTC. Its protein is CASSLGLGRPSPDYGYTF.

This clone was seen once. The rearrangement joins TRBV5-1 to TRBJ2-5; D possibly corresponds to TRBD1 (6 bases). This CDR3 is built from 14 residues. The germline V and J ends were trimmed by 1 base and 0 bases, with 7 bases remaining between them. Germline CDR1 reads SGHRS; CDR2 reads YFSETQ. The DNA of the CDR3 is TGCGCCAGCAGCTTGAGGGACAACCAAGAGACCCAGTACTTC. Translation: CASSLRDNQETQYF.

The chain is built from TRBV7-9 and TRBJ1-4; D is unclear. There are 14 residues in the CDR3. The V gene lost 6 bases and the J gene lost 3 bases, with 11 bases spanning the gap. CDR1 and CDR2 (germline): SEHNR, FQNEAQ (reference sequence). This CDR3 is CASRPGFSNEKLFF. The CDR3 DNA sequence: TGTGCCAGCAGACCAGGTTTTTCTAATGAAAAACTGTTTTTT.

CDR3 loop: CASSLPMVAGDNEQFF. In DNA form, the CDR3 reads TGTGCCAGCAGCCTCCCGATGGTAGCGGGGGACAATGAGCAGTTCTTC. The chain employs TRBV7-3 and TRBJ2-1, with 9 positions matching TRBD2. CDR1 SGHTA and CDR2 FQGTGA come from the germline V gene. The CDR3 runs to 16 residues. V was clipped by 5 bases and J by 5 bases; unmatched bases: 10.

The chain has TRBV5-6 and TRBJ2-7, with D unclear. This CDR3 region has 11 residues. Trimming removed 5 bases from V and 3 bases from J, with 6 bases in between. Germline V lookup: CDR1 SGHDT, CDR2 YYEEEE. This CDR3 is CASRAYYEQYF. The CDR3 region has the DNA TGTGCCAGCAGGGCTTACTACGAGCAGTACTTC.

The gene calls are TRBV9 and TRBJ2-2; D is uncertain. This CDR3 is 15 amino acids long. Trimming pared 4 bases from V and 1 base from J, leaving 11 bases between. Germline assignment: CDR1 SGDLS and CDR2 YYNGEE. The CDR3: CASSNRRGNTGELFF. DNA of the CDR3: TGTGCCAGCAGCAACCGACGAGGGAACACCGGGGAGCTGTTTTTT.

This chain uses TRBV9 with TRBJ1-1; D remains ambiguous. The V end was cut by 2 bases, the J end by 1 base, with 6 bases between. In germline, CDR1 is SGDLS, CDR2 YYNGEE. There are 13 residues in the CDR3. The CDR3 is CASSVRGNTEAFF. The CDR3 coding sequence is TGTGCCAGCAGCGTCCGGGGGAACACTGAAGCTTTCTTT.

This clone has only one observation. The chain is built from TRBV7-2 and TRBJ2-1; 10 bases line up with TRBD2. The CDR3 sequence is 16 residues long. The germline CDR1 and CDR2 sequences are SGHTA and FQGNSA. With 5 bases clipped from V and 4 bases from J, the junction kept 8 bases outside the gene matches. DNA for the CDR3: TGTGCCAGCAGCGGGGGCACACTAGCGGGATACAATGAGCAGTTCTTC. Its translation: CASSGGTLAGYNEQFF.

The chain links TRBV18 to TRBJ2-2; a possible D gene is TRBD1 (5 bases). This CDR3 region has 16 residues. V was trimmed by 0 bases and J by 4 bases, leaving 12 bases between them. Germline CDR1 is KGHSH and CDR2 is LQKENI. CDR3 bases: TGTGCCAGCTCACCACCATCCAGGCAGGGCACCGGGGAGCTGTTTTTT. Translation: CASSPPSRQGTGELFF.

The chain uses TRBV18 and TRBJ1-5; 8 nucleotides line up with TRBD1. The CDR3 spans 14 residues. Germline V gene data show CDR1 as KGHSH and CDR2 as LQKENI. With 2 bases clipped from V and 5 bases from J, the junction kept 2 bases outside the gene matches. CDR3 sequence: CASSPGRGHQPQHF. CDR3 bases: TGTGCCAGCTCACCAGGCAGGGGGCATCAGCCCCAGCATTTT.

This chain uses TRBV6-5 with TRBJ2-1; 7 nucleotides align to TRBD2. The CDR3 extends over 14 amino acids. V was clipped by 2 bases and J by 9 bases; unmatched bases: 7. Looked up from germline, CDR1 is MNHEY and CDR2 is SVGAGI. The CDR3 bases are TGTGCCAGCAGTTACGAGGGAGGGTCTGGTGAGCAGTTCTTC. Its translation is CASSYEGGSGEQFF.

V gene TRBV6-5 combines with J gene TRBJ1-2, with a tentative D call TRBD1 (5 bases). The CDR3 length is 11 residues. CDR1 is MNHEY, CDR2 SVGAGI, per germline. V was trimmed by 6 bases and J by 5 bases, leaving 7 bases between them. The CDR3 region is CASRQEYGYTF. The CDR3 DNA reads as TGTGCCAGCAGACAGGAATATGGCTACACCTTC.

The rearrangement links TRBV12-5 to TRBJ1-1; 8 nucleotides agree with TRBD1. Germline V gives CDR1 LGHNT, CDR2 FRNRAP. The ends lost 5 bases at V and 7 bases at J; junction bases unmatched: 12. The CDR3 contains 15 residues. The CDR3: CASGQIQGALIEAFF. The CDR3, as DNA: TGTGCTAGTGGTCAAATCCAGGGGGCGCTTATTGAAGCTTTCTTT.

This clone was observed a single time. The chain couples TRBV29-1 to TRBJ2-5, with a tentative D call TRBD2 (5 bases). This CDR3 has 13 residues. The germline V gene has CDR1 SQVTM and CDR2 ANQGSEA. The germline V and J ends were trimmed by 2 bases and 5 bases, with 12 bases remaining between them. DNA for the CDR3: TGCAGCGTTGAACGCCAGAGGGTTGAGACCCAGTACTTC. Its protein is CSVERQRVETQYF. Using reference TRBV29-1 and TRBJ2-5 for the parts outside the CDR3, the full variable domain is SAVISQKPSRDICQRGTSLTIQCQVDSQVTMMFWYRQQPGQSLTLIATANQGSEATYESGFVIDKFPISRPNLTFSTLTVSNMSPEDSSIYLCSVERQRVETQYFGPGTRLLVL.

The chain uses TRBV9 and TRBJ1-1; D is unresolved. The germline CDR1 and CDR2 sequences are SGDLS and YYNGEE. CDR3 size: 15 residues. Trimming pared 3 bases from V and 5 bases from J, leaving 17 bases between. The CDR3 spells CASSAHVNPETEAFF. The CDR3 DNA reads as TGTGCCAGCAGCGCTCACGTAAATCCGGAGACTGAAGCTTTCTTT.

The chain couples TRBV5-8 to TRBJ1-1; TRBD1 aligns across 8 bases. J was trimmed by 5 bases and V by 4 bases; bases with no gene match: 10. The CDR3 has 15 residues. Germline V gives CDR1 SGHTS, CDR2 YDEGEE. The CDR3 DNA sequence: TGTGCCAGCAGCCCCTGGACAGGGAGGGGGACTGAAGCTTTCTTT. This translates into CASSPWTGRGTEAFF.